One sample yielded the 24 T cell receptor beta chains listed below, sequenced in a study of T cell responses to AZD1222 COVID-19 vaccine. Some clones are missing from TCRdb's copy, which holds only in-frame ones; the method was immunoSEQ multiplex PCR. In the table there are approximately 120,000 clones, less than 90% of which are singletons. The specimen comprised peripheral blood, sampled on day 0 of AZD1222 vaccination. These receptors were obtained from an adult in good health.

This chain links TRBV7-9 with TRBJ1-1; D is ambiguous. The CDR3 covers 14 residues. The V end lost 5 bases, the J end lost 1 base, and 11 bases lay between the germline ends. The germline CDR1 and CDR2 sequences are SEHNR and FQNEAQ (reference sequence). CDR3 protein: CASSLWAGNTEAFF. The CDR3 DNA is TGTGCCAGCAGCCTCTGGGCAGGGAACACTGAAGCTTTCTTT.

This clone came up once. The V gene is TRBV7-2, the J gene TRBJ1-5; TRBD1 is a possible D gene (5 bases). Germline V gene lookup returns CDR1 SGHTA and CDR2 FQGNSA. V was trimmed by 6 bases and J by 0 bases, leaving 15 bases between them. This CDR3 contains 16 residues. The CDR3 is CASRSTGTDSNQPQHF. CDR3 sequence (DNA): TGTGCCAGCAGGTCAACCGGGACGGATAGCAATCAGCCCCAGCATTTT.

This chain joins TRBV10-1 and TRBJ2-1; 10 nucleotides agree with TRBD2. The CDR3 totals 15 residues. The V and J ends lost 0 bases and 9 bases, in that order; junction bases with no gene match: 5. Germline assignment: CDR1 WNHNN and CDR2 SYGVQD (reference sequence). In nucleotides, the CDR3 is TGCGCCAGCAGTGAGTCGAAAGCGGGAGGGGGTGAGCAGTTCTTC. Protein sequence: CASSESKAGGGEQFF.

The chain is built from TRBV27 and TRBJ2-7, with 7 bases identical to TRBD1. V shed 9 bases and J 0 bases; nucleotides not matched to a gene: 17. The germline gives CDR1 MNHEY, CDR2 SMNVEV (reference sequence). The CDR3 is made up of 17 amino acids. DNA of the CDR3: TGTGCCAGGGCCCCCGGGACAGCCCCGAAAGGCTCCTACGAGCAGTACTTC. Residues: CARAPGTAPKGSYEQYF.

This clone was observed a single time. The chain links TRBV11-2 to TRBJ2-3; possible D gene TRBD2, 5 bases. From germline, CDR1 is SGHAT and CDR2 FQNNGV. Trimming cost V 5 bases and J 5 bases, with 14 bases left between them. This CDR3 comprises 14 residues. CDR3 DNA sequence: TGTGCCAGCAGCCGGACTGCATCAGGAGATACGCAGTATTTT. This gives the protein CASSRTASGDTQYF.

The J gene is TRBJ2-7, the V gene TRBV6-2 or TRBV6-3; 8 positions agree with TRBD2. Germline loops: CDR1 MNHEY, CDR2 SVGEGT. Unmatched junction bases numbered 10, after V lost 2 bases and J lost 7 bases. The length of the CDR3 is 15 residues. CDR3 sequence (DNA): TGTGCCAGCAGTTACCGGGGGGGCCAGTCTGAAGAGCAGTACTTC. Translation gives CASSYRGGQSEEQYF.

This chain uses TRBV7-9 with TRBJ1-5; D is unclear. Germline V lookup: CDR1 SEHNR, CDR2 FQNEAQ (reference sequence). The CDR3 sequence is 15 residues long. V gave up 1 base and J gave up 1 base, with 8 bases separating them. The CDR3 region is CASSLGRGSNQPQHF. The CDR3 DNA sequence: TGTGCCAGCAGCTTAGGACGCGGGAGCAATCAGCCCCAGCATTTT.

The CDR3 loop is CASSQDATGDTDTQYF. The CDR3 DNA sequence: TGCGCCAGCAGCCAAGACGCGACAGGGGACACAGATACGCAGTATTTT. The chain couples TRBV4-1 to TRBJ2-3, with 8 nucleotides matching TRBD1. Germline CDR1 is MGHRA and CDR2 is YSYEKL. The V segment lost 0 bases and the J segment 2 bases; nucleotides outside the gene matches: 4. The CDR3 contains 16 residues.

This chain joins TRBV19 and TRBJ1-6; 11 bases match TRBD1. Germline CDR1 and CDR2: LNHDA and SQIVND (reference sequence). The CDR3 runs 18 residues. V dropped 5 bases and J dropped 4; count of bases not matched to a gene: 10. CDR3 coding DNA: TGTGCCAGTAGTCCCGGGACAGGGGGTATTTATTATAATTCACCCCTCCACTTT. Its protein is CASSPGTGGIYYNSPLHF.

V gene TRBV28 combines with J gene TRBJ1-1; D possibly corresponds to TRBD1 (5 bases). Germline CDR1 is MDHEN and CDR2 is SYDVKM. This CDR3 region has 15 residues. The ends were cut back, 5 bases at V and 1 base at J, with 14 bases in the middle. CDR3: CASSGARARNTEAFF. The CDR3 DNA follows: TGTGCCAGCAGTGGGGCAAGAGCCCGGAACACTGAAGCTTTCTTT.

This chain joins TRBV29-1 and TRBJ1-2; weak D call: TRBD1 (5 bases). Germline CDR1 is SQVTM and CDR2 is ANQGSEA. V lost 1 base, J lost 4 bases, and 10 bases lay in between. The CDR3 is 13 residues long. CDR3 protein: CSVEGIGAYGYTF. CDR3 DNA: TGCAGCGTTGAAGGGATAGGGGCCTATGGCTACACCTTC.

The V and J genes are TRBV5-1 and TRBJ1-2, with D tentatively TRBD1 (5 bases). The V gene lost 0 bases and the J gene lost 5 bases, with 14 bases spanning the gap. The CDR3 length is 15 residues. The germline V gene has CDR1 SGHRS and CDR2 YFSETQ. The CDR3: CASSLAGRGEYGYTF. The CDR3 nucleotides read TGCGCCAGCAGCTTGGCCGGACGGGGCGAGTATGGCTACACCTTC.

This clone was seen a single time. The chain has TRBV5-1 and TRBJ2-3, with 8 nucleotides matching TRBD2. V lost 7 bases to trimming and J lost 3 bases; unmatched junction nucleotides: 13. This CDR3 has 16 residues. In germline, CDR1 is SGHRS, CDR2 YFSETQ. CDR3 residues: CASCTPTSESTDTQYF. CDR3 sequence (DNA): TGCGCCAGCTGCACCCCGACTAGCGAGTCGACAGATACGCAGTATTTT.

This chain uses TRBV28 with TRBJ2-7; tentatively, D is TRBD1 (5 bases). V was shortened by 5 bases and J by 3 bases, with 17 bases between the two germline ends. Germline CDR1 and CDR2: MDHEN and SYDVKM. This CDR3 is 15 amino acids long. The CDR3 DNA reads as TGTGCCAGCAGTCAGCAGGGCCCGGGCTACTACGAGCAGTACTTC. Protein product: CASSQQGPGYYEQYF.

With regard to this clone: The identical CDR3 is also encoded by other nucleotide sequences in the sample. The chain recombines TRBV27 with TRBJ1-1; D might be TRBD1 (6 bases). The germline V gene encodes CDR1 MNHEY and CDR2 SMNVEV (reference sequence). Deletions cut 2 bases from V and 5 bases from J, with 9 bases between. The CDR3 extends over 13 amino acids. DNA of the CDR3: TGTGCCAGCAGTTTAAAGGGGGGAACTGAAGCTTTCTTT. It is translated as CASSLKGGTEAFF.

The chain joins TRBV4-3 to TRBJ2-7; D not resolved. Per the germline V gene, CDR1 is LGHNA and CDR2 is YSLEER. The CDR3 contains 13 residues. V lost 7 bases, J lost 2 bases, and 12 bases lay in between. CDR3 region: CASTDREAYEQYF. The CDR3 DNA is TGCGCCAGCACGGACCGAGAAGCCTACGAGCAGTACTTC.

The chain has TRBV30 and TRBJ2-1; either TRBD1 or TRBD2 may supply D (5 bases each). The CDR3 length is 16 residues. Germline CDR1 and CDR2: GTSNPN and SVGIG (reference sequence). V lost 5 bases, J lost 1 base, and 18 bases lay in between. The CDR3 DNA is TGTGCCTGGCCCCCTGACAGCTGGACTTCCTACAATGAGCAGTTCTTC. Translating it yields CAWPPDSWTSYNEQFF.

The chain joins TRBV18 to TRBJ1-3, with a possible D match to TRBD1 (5 bases). Trimming took off 1 base at V and 3 bases at J, with 16 bases between the two ends. Germline V CDR1 and CDR2: KGHSH, LQKENI. The CDR3 loop spans 17 amino acids. The CDR3 reads CASSPQPGLGIGNTIYF. The CDR3 nucleotides are TGTGCCAGCTCACCACAGCCAGGGCTTGGGATTGGAAACACCATATATTTT.

This clone has just one count. The chain links TRBV30 to TRBJ2-5; D is perhaps TRBD2 (6 bases). Germline CDR1 reads GTSNPN; CDR2 reads SVGIG (reference sequence). With 2 bases removed from V and 5 bases from J, the gap between germline ends came to 12 bases. This CDR3 region has 13 residues. The CDR3 sequence: CAWSRRGGETQYF. The CDR3, as DNA: TGTGCCTGGAGTAGGAGGGGCGGCGAGACCCAGTACTTC.

The chain couples TRBV4-2 to TRBJ2-3; 8 nucleotides line up with TRBD2. The CDR3 is 18 amino acids. The germline V gene has CDR1 LGHNA and CDR2 YNFKEQ. Trimming cost V 1 base and J 2 bases; bases outside gene matches: 11. The CDR3 spells CASSQGMGSGDHTDTQYF. The CDR3 DNA reads as TGTGCCAGCAGCCAAGGAATGGGTAGCGGGGACCACACAGATACGCAGTATTTT.

This clone was seen a single time. The V gene is TRBV18, the J gene TRBJ1-4, with TRBD1 identical over 8 bases. This CDR3 spans 16 amino acids. CDR1 and CDR2 from the germline V gene are KGHSH and LQKENI. Unmatched junction bases numbered 3, after V lost 3 bases and J lost 0 bases. The CDR3 sequence is CASSPDRASTNEKLFF. The CDR3 DNA is TGTGCCAGCTCACCGGACAGGGCCTCAACTAATGAAAAACTGTTTTTT. The full variable domain, its missing parts supplied by reference TRBV18 and TRBJ1-4, is NAGVMQNPRHLVRRRGQEARLRCSPMKGHSHVYWYRQLPEEGLKFMVYLQKENIIDESGMPKERFSAEFPKEGPSILRIQQVVRGDSAAYFCASSPDRASTNEKLFFGSGTQLSVL.

The chain couples TRBV24-1 to TRBJ2-6; TRBD1 agrees at 7 bases. The J segment lost 1 base and the V segment lost 4 bases, leaving 6 bases of the junction unmatched. This CDR3 is built from 17 residues. The V gene's germline CDR1 is KGHDR and CDR2 SFDVKD. The CDR3 region is CATSDQGGRSGANVLTF. In nucleotides, the CDR3 is TGTGCCACCAGTGACCAAGGGGGCAGGTCTGGGGCCAACGTCCTGACTTTC.

J is TRBJ1-2 and V is TRBV14, with 7 nucleotides matching TRBD1. Trimming removed 4 bases from V and 8 bases from J; junction bases left unmatched: 10. CDR3 length: 14 residues. The germline V gene has CDR1 SGHDN and CDR2 FVKESK. The chain's CDR3 is CASSRRGPLSGYTF. In DNA, the CDR3 is TGTGCCAGCAGCCGTAGGGGGCCCCTATCCGGCTACACCTTC.

Here the CDR3 DNA reads TGTGCCAGCCAGCGTGGTTCAGGAGATCCCTACGAGCAGTACTTC. It translates to CASQRGSGDPYEQYF. The chain couples TRBV9 to TRBJ2-7; D not certain. The ends were cut back, 7 bases at V and 2 bases at J, with 19 bases in the middle. CDR3 size: 15 residues. Germline CDR1 SGDLS, CDR2 YYNGEE.